The T cell receptor (beta chain) described here comes from a study of regulatory T cells in long-lasting Graves disease. Through Arm-PCR of CDR3 regions and iRepertoire HTBI primers, TCR beta libraries were built. Each CDR3 protein is one row after TCRdb ran MiXCR on the multiplex PCR reads. The table lists almost 350,000 distinct CDR3 sequences, around 20% of them singletons, with roughly 27% in the top ten. This clonotype was recorded many times. Its antigen is undetermined. Germline CDR1 SGHTA, CDR2 FQGNSA. The CDR3 consists of 16 residues. V was clipped by 5 bases and J by 0 bases, with 11 bases between them. Time point denoted: persistent/refractory GD, antithyroid drugs over 5 years with positive TRAb. RNA isolated from PBMCs was used to make the TCR library. Points from the study as a whole: It was in persistent disease that TRBV28, TRBJ1-2 and TRBJ2-5 were favored.

The TCR originated in a female donor with Graves disease. The chain joins TRBV7-2 to TRBJ1-6; D unresolved. The starting material was peripheral blood mononuclear cells (PBMCs), obtained when the disease was refractory, from a patient treated with antithyroid drugs. CDR3 bases: TGTGCCAGCAGCCCATTCTTGGGCTCCTATAATTCACCCCTCCACTTT. It translates to CASSPFLGSYNSPLHF.